Reported below is one T cell receptor (beta chain). Assay: immunoSEQ multiplex PCR; the TCRdb copy retains only in-frame clones and omits some. The sample records some 300,000 clones, roughly 84% being singletons. The CDR3 contains 13 residues. The V end was cut by 0 bases, the J end by 9 bases, with 8 bases between. Germline V gene lookup returns CDR1 ENHRY and CDR2 SYGVKD. Treatment denoted: 15 to 20 received Ad26.COV2.S at low or high dose, single or two shots; about 5 received placebo; per-sample allocation not given. Specimen acquisition occurred on day 63 following the initial vaccine or placebo injection. This sample is drawn from a study of Ad26.COV2.S vaccination and SARS-CoV-2 variants.

The sequencing used peripheral blood, collected in a trial of Ad26.COV2.S vaccine versus placebo. The clonotype comes from a person aged 18-65 years who received the Ad26.COV2.S COVID-19 vaccine or a placebo. This chain links TRBV10-3 with TRBJ2-2, with D unclear. The CDR3 coding sequence is TGTGCCATCAGTGAGTCGGTAGGCCGGGAGCTGTTTTTT. Encoded protein: CAISESVGRELFF.